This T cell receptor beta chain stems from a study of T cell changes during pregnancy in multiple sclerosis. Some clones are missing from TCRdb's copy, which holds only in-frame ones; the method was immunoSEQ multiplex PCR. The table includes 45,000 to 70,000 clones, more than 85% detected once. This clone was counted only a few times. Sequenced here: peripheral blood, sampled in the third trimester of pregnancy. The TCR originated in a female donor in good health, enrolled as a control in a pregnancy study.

The CDR3 nucleotides are TGTGCCAGCAGTTTGCCAGGTGTGAACACTGAAGCTTTCTTT. As protein: CASSLPGVNTEAFF. The V call is TRBV28, the J call TRBJ1-1; no clear D. V was clipped by 3 bases and J by 0 bases, with 8 bases between them. CDR3 size: 14 residues. CDR1 and CDR2 from the germline V gene are MDHEN and SYDVKM.